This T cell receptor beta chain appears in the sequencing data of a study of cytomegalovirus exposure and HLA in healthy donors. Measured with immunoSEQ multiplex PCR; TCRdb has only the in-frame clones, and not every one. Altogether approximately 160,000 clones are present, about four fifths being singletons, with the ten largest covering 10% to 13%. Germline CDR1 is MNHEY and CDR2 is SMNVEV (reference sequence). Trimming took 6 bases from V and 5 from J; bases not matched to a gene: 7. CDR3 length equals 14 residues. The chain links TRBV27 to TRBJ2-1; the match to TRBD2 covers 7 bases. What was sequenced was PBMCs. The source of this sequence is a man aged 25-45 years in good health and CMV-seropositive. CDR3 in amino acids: CASRPGGVNNEQFF. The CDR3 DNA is TGTGCCAGCAGACCTGGGGGGGTTAACAATGAGCAGTTCTTC.